These 24 T cell receptor beta chains were sequenced from one sample in a study of blood T cell repertoires in COVID-19 (TCRdb year 2020). Library method: the immunoSEQ multiplex PCR assay. The table was pulled from immuneACCESS by TCRdb, which kept in-frame rearrangements only. Such tables lose some clones; where checked, under half of the loss comes from unresolved V genes, and the rest has no known cause. The sample table shows 130,000 or so clones, and roughly 80% are seen once. Together, the top ten hold around 25% of the sample. Sequencing was done on a sample of peripheral blood. Every receptor here comes from a human donor in a cohort sampled during active COVID-19.

J is TRBJ1-2 and V is TRBV3-1 (or the pseudogene TRBV3-2); 7 bases match TRBD1. This CDR3 is built from 13 residues. J lost 3 bases, V lost 4 bases, and 2 bases had no gene match. Germline values: CDR1 LGHDT, CDR2 YNNKEL (reference sequence). CDR3 region: CASSPGQDYGYTF. In DNA form, the CDR3 reads TGTGCCAGCAGCCCTGGACAGGACTATGGCTACACCTTC.

The chain has TRBV19 and TRBJ2-7, with TRBD2 matching over 12 bases. V lost 6 bases and J lost 4; bases outside the gene matches: 7. The CDR3 extends over 15 amino acids. Germline assignment: CDR1 LNHDA and CDR2 SQIVND (reference sequence). The CDR3 bases are TGTGCCAGTAGAGCGGGACTAGCGGGTTCATACGAGCAGTACTTC. This translates into CASRAGLAGSYEQYF.

The DNA of the CDR3 is TGTGCCAGCAGTGAATTCCAACAAGAGACCCAGTACTTC. Its protein product is CASSEFQQETQYF. The chain is built from TRBV2 and TRBJ2-5, with D unclear. The CDR3 runs 13 residues. Per germline, CDR1 SNHLY and CDR2 FYNNEI. The V end lost 2 bases, the J end lost 2 bases, and 6 bases lay between the germline ends.

V gene TRBV28 combines with J gene TRBJ2-7, with TRBD1 matching 7 bases. The CDR3 runs 15 residues. The germline V gene encodes CDR1 MDHEN and CDR2 SYDVKM. J lost 2 bases, V lost 0 bases, and 4 bases had no gene match. CDR3 sequence (DNA): TGTGCCAGCAGTTTATGGGACAGGTTACCCTACGAGCAGTACTTC. Its translation: CASSLWDRLPYEQYF.

The CDR3 region has the DNA TGTGCCAGCAGCTCCCTAAAAACAGGGGGGTATTACGATGAGCAGTTCTTC. Its protein product is CASSSLKTGGYYDEQFF. This sequence joins TRBV5-4 and TRBJ2-1, with TRBD1 matching over 8 bases. This CDR3 contains 17 residues. Germline V gives CDR1 SGHNT, CDR2 YYREEE (reference sequence). After removal of 3 bases from V and 8 bases from J, the junction contained 16 bases not matched to a gene.

This clone showed up just a few times. This chain connects TRBV6-6 to TRBJ1-1, with D unclear. Trimming took 2 bases from V and 5 from J, leaving 12 bases between them. CDR3 length: 14 amino acids. Germline lookup yields CDR1 MNHNY and CDR2 SVGAGI (reference sequence). DNA for the CDR3: TGTGCCAGCAGTTACCCCGAATCCGGTACTGAAGCTTTCTTT. Its translation is CASSYPESGTEAFF.

This CDR3 is CASSLDAVSPFGYEQYF. The DNA of the CDR3 is TGTGCCAGCAGCTTAGACGCTGTGAGCCCTTTTGGCTACGAGCAGTACTTC. The V gene is TRBV11-3, the J gene TRBJ2-7, with no clear D. CDR1 and CDR2 (germline): SGHNT, YENEEA. This CDR3 is built from 17 residues. V shed 0 bases and J shed 3 bases, with 18 bases lying between them.

This clone was observed a handful of times. The rearrangement links TRBV7-9 to TRBJ2-3; TRBD2 matches at 9 bases. Germline-derived CDR1 and CDR2 are SEHNR and FQNEAQ (reference sequence). Unmatched junction bases numbered 3, after V lost 4 bases and J lost 1 base. The CDR3 contains 15 residues. CDR3: CASSSGLAGTDTQYF. CDR3 sequence (DNA): TGTGCCAGCAGCTCGGGACTAGCCGGCACAGATACGCAGTATTTT. Looking up the rest from reference TRBV7-9 and TRBJ2-3 gives the full variable domain: DTGVSQNPRHKITKRGQNVTFRCDPISEHNRLYWYRQTLGQGPEFLTYFQNEAQLEKSRLLSDRFSAERPKGSFSTLEIQRTEQGDSAMYLCASSSGLAGTDTQYFGPGTRLTVL.

This rearrangement joins TRBV11-1 to TRBJ2-1, with unresolved D. The V and J ends lost 5 bases and 0 bases respectively, with 14 bases between them. There are 16 residues in the CDR3. Germline V gene sequence: CDR1 SGHAT, CDR2 FQDESV (reference sequence). The CDR3 nucleotides read TGTGCCAGCAGCCCCCATCCAACAAGCTCCTACAATGAGCAGTTCTTC. Its protein product is CASSPHPTSSYNEQFF.

Here the CDR3 DNA reads TGTGCCAGCAGTTACCAGGGGGGAAGGAACACTGAAGCTTTCTTT. Translation gives CASSYQGGRNTEAFF. The gene calls are TRBV6-6 and TRBJ1-1; 7 bases agree with TRBD1. Unmatched junction bases numbered 4, after V lost 2 bases and J lost 1 base. The germline gives CDR1 MNHNY, CDR2 SVGAGI (reference sequence). This CDR3 comprises 15 residues.

The chain couples TRBV9 to TRBJ2-3, with 12 bases fitting TRBD2. This CDR3 contains 15 residues. The V and J ends lost 4 bases and 8 bases, in that order; junction bases with no gene match: 8. Per germline, CDR1 SGDLS and CDR2 YYNGEE. This CDR3 is CASSSRSSGGATQYF. The CDR3 bases are TGTGCCAGCAGCAGCCGGTCTAGCGGGGGGGCTACGCAGTATTTT.

V and J are TRBV6-5 and TRBJ2-7, with D possibly being TRBD2 (5 bases). CDR3 length equals 16 residues. Per germline, CDR1 MNHEY and CDR2 SVGAGI. Between the trimmed V and J ends, which lost 0 bases and 6 bases, there was a span of 18 bases. CDR3 DNA: TGTGCCAGCAGTTACTCGATGGGTGCGGGCTCGGGCGAGCAGTACTTC. Protein product: CASSYSMGAGSGEQYF.

The chain is built from TRBV6-2 or TRBV6-3 and TRBJ2-5, with 10 nucleotides matching TRBD2. The germline gives CDR1 MNHEY, CDR2 SVGEGT. The CDR3 extends over 14 amino acids. Unmatched junction bases numbered 2, after V lost 4 bases and J lost 3 bases. The CDR3 DNA reads as TGTGCCAGCAGTTCAGCGGGGGGGAAAGAGACCCAGTACTTC. Translation: CASSSAGGKETQYF.

The table lists this clone with a count of one. The rearrangement uses TRBV7-9 and TRBJ1-2; 9 nucleotides agree with TRBD1. The V gene end was trimmed by 3 bases and the J gene end by 7 bases; junction bases not matched to a gene: 9. The germline V gene has CDR1 SEHNR and CDR2 FQNEAQ (reference sequence). This CDR3 contains 15 residues. CDR3 DNA sequence: TGTGCCAGCAGCTTTGGGAGCGACAGGGGGGGTGGCTACACCTTC. Translating it yields CASSFGSDRGGGYTF.

The chain joins TRBV6-6 to TRBJ2-7; perhaps TRBD1 as D (5 bases). Trimming took 6 bases from V and 7 from J, leaving 13 bases between them. Germline values: CDR1 MNHNY, CDR2 SVGAGI (reference sequence). The CDR3 is 12 amino acids. For the CDR3, the DNA is TGTGCCAGCAGAGACAGTATGATTGAGCAGTACTTC. Protein: CASRDSMIEQYF.

The gene calls are TRBV6-6 and TRBJ2-3; 7 positions agree with TRBD1. The CDR3 loop spans 15 amino acids. The V gene end was trimmed by 4 bases and the J gene end by 4 bases; junction bases not matched to a gene: 8. Germline V gene sequence: CDR1 MNHNY, CDR2 SVGAGI (reference sequence). The CDR3 DNA is TGTGCCAGCAGTTCCCCCGGGACAGATTCAGATACGCAGTATTTT. Amino acids: CASSSPGTDSDTQYF.

V is TRBV9 and J is TRBJ2-3; D is unclear. Germline values: CDR1 SGDLS, CDR2 YYNGEE. The CDR3 is 14 amino acids. Trimming took 2 bases from V and 1 from J, leaving 8 bases between them. The CDR3 nucleotides are TGTGCCAGCAGCGTTAGAGAGGGCACAGATACGCAGTATTTT. Amino acids: CASSVREGTDTQYF. The entire variable domain, with the rest obtained from reference TRBV9 and TRBJ2-3, is as follows: DSGVTQTPKHLITATGQRVTLRCSPRSGDLSVYWYQQSLDQGLQFLIQYYNGEERAKGNILERFSAQQFPDLHSELNLSSLELGDSALYFCASSVREGTDTQYFGPGTRLTVL.

V and J are TRBV10-3 and TRBJ2-5, with D perhaps TRBD2 (5 bases). CDR3 length equals 16 residues. Germline V gene lookup returns CDR1 ENHRY and CDR2 SYGVKD. Trimming removed 4 bases from V and 2 bases from J, with 17 bases in between. CDR3 in DNA: TGTGCCATCAGTGGACGTACACGGGGAACTCAAGAGACCCAGTACTTC. It codes for CAISGRTRGTQETQYF.

The V and J genes are TRBV21-1 and TRBJ2-7; the table's D call, TRBD2, has no DNA check behind it. TRBV21-1 is an annotated pseudogene. The length of the CDR3 is 23 residues. In nucleotides, the CDR3 is TGTGCCAGCAGCAAAGTCCCCCCTGGCTCTAGCGGGAATCTCCACCCGAGCTCCTACGAGCAGTACTTC. Its translation is CASSKVPPGSSGNLHPSSYEQYF.

This clone was counted once. The V call is TRBV27, the J call TRBJ1-1; D is unresolved. The germline V and J ends were trimmed by 3 bases and 5 bases, with 19 bases remaining between them. Germline CDR1 and CDR2: MNHEY and SMNVEV (reference sequence). The CDR3 has 16 residues. CDR3 sequence reads: CASSFNTGGVRTEAFF. CDR3 DNA: TGTGCCAGCAGTTTTAACACTGGCGGAGTAAGGACTGAAGCTTTCTTT.

The chain uses TRBV11-2 and TRBJ2-5, with 10 bases fitting TRBD1. The germline V gene encodes CDR1 SGHAT and CDR2 FQNNGV. The CDR3 has 17 amino acids. V lost 4 bases, J lost 0 bases, and 8 bases stayed unmatched. The CDR3 DNA is TGTGCCAGCAGCTCGTCCCGGGACAGGGGAGACCAAGAGACCCAGTACTTC. Translating it yields CASSSSRDRGDQETQYF. The entire variable domain, with the rest obtained from reference TRBV11-2 and TRBJ2-5, is as follows: EAGVAQSPRYKIIEKRQSVAFWCNPISGHATLYWYQQILGQGPKLLIQFQNNGVVDDSQLPKDRFSAERLKGVDSTLKIQPAKLEDSAVYLCASSSSRDRGDQETQYFGPGTRLLVL.

The chain couples TRBV4-3 to TRBJ1-6, with a possible D match to TRBD1 (5 bases). The CDR3 loop spans 18 amino acids. Germline V gene lookup returns CDR1 LGHNA and CDR2 YSLEER. V lost 7 bases, J lost 7 bases, and 26 bases lay in between. The CDR3 nucleotides are TGCGCCAGCATCCGCTCGCTGGGGGGGGACCGAGGGAATTCACCCCTCCACTTT. It encodes CASIRSLGGDRGNSPLHF.

This clone was picked up one time. This chain joins TRBV5-1 and TRBJ1-1; TRBD1 might be the D (5 bases). The CDR3 runs 14 residues. Germline V CDR1 and CDR2: SGHRS, YFSETQ. The V gene lost 6 bases and the J gene lost 7 bases, with 19 bases spanning the gap. Here the CDR3 reads CASTYTSGGGEAFF. CDR3 DNA sequence: TGCGCCAGCACCTACACCTCCGGGGGGGGTGAAGCTTTCTTT. The full variable domain, completed using reference TRBV5-1 and TRBJ1-1, is KAGVTQTPRYLIKTRGQQVTLSCSPISGHRSVSWYQQTPGQGLQFLFEYFSETQRNKGNFPGRFSGRQFSNSRSEMNVSTLELGDSALYLCASTYTSGGGEAFFGQGTRLTVV.

This clone has a handful of counts. CDR3 sequence (DNA): TGTGCCAGCAGCCTACAGGGAAACTATGGCTACACCTTC. It encodes CASSLQGNYGYTF. V usage is TRBV7-9 and J usage is TRBJ1-2; D may be TRBD1 (6 bases). Germline CDR1 is SEHNR and CDR2 is FQNEAQ (reference sequence). Trimming stripped 5 bases from V and 2 bases from J, with 9 bases between. The CDR3 loop spans 13 amino acids.